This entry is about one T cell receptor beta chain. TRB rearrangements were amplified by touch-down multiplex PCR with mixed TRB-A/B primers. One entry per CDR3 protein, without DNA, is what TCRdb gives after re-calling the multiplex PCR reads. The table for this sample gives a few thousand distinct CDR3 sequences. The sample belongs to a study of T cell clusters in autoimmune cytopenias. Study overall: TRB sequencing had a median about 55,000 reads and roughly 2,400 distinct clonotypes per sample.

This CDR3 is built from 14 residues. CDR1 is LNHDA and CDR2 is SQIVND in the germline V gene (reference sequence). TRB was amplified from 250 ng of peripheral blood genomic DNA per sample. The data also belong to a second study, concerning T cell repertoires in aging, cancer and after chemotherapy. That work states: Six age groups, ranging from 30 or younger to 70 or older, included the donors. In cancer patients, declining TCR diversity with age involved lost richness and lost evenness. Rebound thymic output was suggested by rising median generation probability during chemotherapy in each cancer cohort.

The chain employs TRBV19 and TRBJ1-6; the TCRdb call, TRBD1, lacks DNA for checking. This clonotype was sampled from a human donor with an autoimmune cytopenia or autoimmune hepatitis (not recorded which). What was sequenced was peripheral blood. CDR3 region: CASSMVQGYSPLHF.